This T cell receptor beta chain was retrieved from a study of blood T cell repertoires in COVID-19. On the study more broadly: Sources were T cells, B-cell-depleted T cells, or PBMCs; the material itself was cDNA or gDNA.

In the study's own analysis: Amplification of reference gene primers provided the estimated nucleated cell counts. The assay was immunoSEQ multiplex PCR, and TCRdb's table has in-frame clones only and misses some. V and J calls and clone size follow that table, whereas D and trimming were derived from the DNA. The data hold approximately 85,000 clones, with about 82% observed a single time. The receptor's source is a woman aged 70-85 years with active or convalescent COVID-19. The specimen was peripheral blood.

Here the CDR3 DNA reads TGTGCCAGCAGCCTGACAGTGGGAGGGGTCCCCTATGGCTACACCTTC. Its protein product is CASSLTVGGVPYGYTF. The chain couples TRBV5-5 to TRBJ1-2; possible D gene TRBD1, 5 bases. The V end was cut by 4 bases, the J end by 4 bases, with 20 bases between. Germline lookup yields CDR1 SGHKS and CDR2 YYEKEE (reference sequence). The CDR3 is made up of 16 amino acids.